The 9 T cell receptor beta chains below all came from one sample that was sequenced in a study of T-cell memory formation after mild COVID-19. TCRdb called the 5' RACE reads again in MiXCR, with one record for every CDR3 protein. The repertoire holds around 370,000 distinct CDR3 sequences, around a fifth seen once, with around an eighth in the top ten. Sequencing was performed on PBMCs or a T cell subset sorted from them (not recorded which). These receptor sequences come from an adult woman who had mild COVID-19 (a few samples of this study predate the infection). Cell type and time point are not known.

Ten or more counts support this clonotype. The J gene is TRBJ1-2, the V gene TRBV7-9; the D is unclear. The CDR3 loop spans 13 amino acids. The ends were cut back, 1 base at V and 12 bases at J, with 15 bases in the middle. Germline V lookup: CDR1 SEHNR, CDR2 FQNEAQ (reference sequence). CDR3 amino acids: CASSLGHTPAHTF. CDR3 coding DNA: TGTGCCAGCAGCTTAGGACATACTCCCGCTCACACCTTC. Variable domain in full (rest from reference TRBV7-9 and TRBJ1-2): DTGVSQNPRHKITKRGQNVTFRCDPISEHNRLYWYRQTLGQGPEFLTYFQNEAQLEKSRLLSDRFSAERPKGSFSTLEIQRTEQGDSAMYLCASSLGHTPAHTFGSGTRLTVV.

In nucleotides, the CDR3 is TGTGCCAGCAGCGATCCCGGGATCAAAAACATTCAGTACTTC. This codes for CASSDPGIKNIQYF. V usage is TRBV12-3 or TRBV12-4 and J usage is TRBJ2-4; D is perhaps TRBD2 (5 bases). V dropped 6 bases and J dropped 3 bases, with 12 bases sitting between them. The CDR3 is 14 amino acids.

This clonotype turned up a few times. V and J are TRBV18 and TRBJ2-1, with D maybe TRBD1 (5 bases). V lost 2 bases to trimming and J lost 6 bases, with 8 bases between them. Germline lookup yields CDR1 KGHSH and CDR2 LQKENI. The CDR3 sequence is 13 residues long. Here the CDR3 DNA reads TGTGCCAGCTCACCAGGGGCCTCCAATGAGCAGTTCTTC. Protein sequence: CASSPGASNEQFF.

The rearrangement links TRBV12-3 or TRBV12-4 to TRBJ2-1, with TRBD2 matching 8 bases. Trimming removed 3 bases from V and 0 bases from J; junction bases left unmatched: 7. This CDR3 contains 17 residues. The CDR3 here is CASSLKLTSGSYNEQFF. CDR3 sequence (DNA): TGTGCCAGCAGTTTGAAACTTACTAGCGGCTCCTACAATGAGCAGTTCTTC.

The chain carries TRBV5-1 and TRBJ2-3, with 8 bases matching TRBD2. CDR1 and CDR2 (germline): SGHRS, YFSETQ. The CDR3 is 16 amino acids. J gave up 1 base and V 1 base, and 5 bases lay outside the gene matches. The CDR3 loop reads CASSLFVSGGTDTQYF. The DNA of the CDR3 is TGCGCCAGCAGCTTGTTTGTTAGCGGGGGCACAGATACGCAGTATTTT.

This clonotype was observed a handful of times. V gene TRBV20-1 combines with J gene TRBJ1-4; possibly TRBD1 for D (6 bases). Per germline, CDR1 DFQATT and CDR2 SNEGSKA (reference sequence). Deletions cut 0 bases from V and 8 bases from J, with 22 bases between. The CDR3 is 17 residues long. The CDR3 coding sequence is TGCAGTGCTAGAGATGCATACAGGGCCGGCGGAGAAGAAAAACTGTTTTTT. As protein: CSARDAYRAGGEEKLFF.

This clonotype showed up just a few times. The chain is built from TRBV5-6 and TRBJ2-3, with TRBD2 as a possible D gene (5 bases). The germline V gene has CDR1 SGHDT and CDR2 YYEEEE. The CDR3 spans 16 residues. V shed 3 bases and J shed 3 bases, with 17 bases lying between them. The CDR3: CASSSLRADGTDTQYF. The CDR3, as DNA: TGTGCCAGCAGCTCCCTCCGAGCGGACGGAACAGATACGCAGTATTTT.

This clonotype occurred a few times. The chain employs TRBV12-3 or TRBV12-4 and TRBJ2-5; 8 nucleotides align to TRBD2. This CDR3 comprises 15 residues. The V segment lost 1 base and the J segment 4 bases; nucleotides outside the gene matches: 5. The CDR3 protein is CASSLVGGAGETQYF. The CDR3, as DNA: TGTGCCAGCAGTTTAGTCGGGGGGGCTGGAGAGACCCAGTACTTC.

This clonotype was seen more than once but under ten times. The chain employs TRBV6-2 or TRBV6-3 and TRBJ2-1; TRBD2 matches at 10 bases. V was pared by 7 bases and J by 4 bases, with 4 bases of the junction left unmatched. The length of the CDR3 is 14 residues. The germline V gene has CDR1 MNHEY and CDR2 SVGEGT. In DNA, the CDR3 is TGTGCCAGCACGGTGACTAGCGGGTACAATGAGCAGTTCTTC. The encoded protein is CASTVTSGYNEQFF.